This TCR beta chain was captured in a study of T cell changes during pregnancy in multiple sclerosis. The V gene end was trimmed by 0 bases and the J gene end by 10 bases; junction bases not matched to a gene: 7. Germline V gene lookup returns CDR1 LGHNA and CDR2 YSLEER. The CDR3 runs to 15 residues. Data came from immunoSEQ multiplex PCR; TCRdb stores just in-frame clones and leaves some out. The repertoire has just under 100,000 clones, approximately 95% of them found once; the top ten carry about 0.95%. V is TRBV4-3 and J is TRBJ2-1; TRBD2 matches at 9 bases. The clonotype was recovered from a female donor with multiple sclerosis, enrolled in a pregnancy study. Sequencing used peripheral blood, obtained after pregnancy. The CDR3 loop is CASSQERTSALEQFF. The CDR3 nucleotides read TGCGCCAGCAGCCAAGAAAGGACTAGCGCCTTGGAGCAGTTCTTC.